The table lists the clone carrying this T cell receptor (beta chain) with a count of one. This sample is part of a study of blood T cell repertoires in COVID-19. Across the whole study: The United States, Italy and Spain provided the acute and convalescent COVID-19 samples. PBMCs, B-cell-depleted T cells, or T cells were the source of the cDNA or gDNA that made up the material.

In the original workflow: Reference gene primer amplification gave estimated nucleated cell counts. The method was immunoSEQ multiplex PCR; TCRdb's version includes in-frame clones alone and lacks a portion of them. That table furnishes V, J and clone size, whereas the DNA furnished D and trimming. The sample has about 62,000 clones, about nine tenths seen once; the top ten hold 1% to 1.5%. V shed 5 bases and J shed 0 bases, with 10 bases lying between them. The CDR3 covers 15 residues. Per germline, CDR1 LNHDA and CDR2 SQIVND (reference sequence). Sequenced sample: peripheral blood. The sequence was obtained from a woman of 80 years or more with acute or convalescent COVID-19. The V gene is TRBV19, the J gene TRBJ2-2; a possible D gene is TRBD1 (6 bases). The CDR3 is CASSRQVTNTGELFF. CDR3 sequence (DNA): TGTGCCAGTAGTCGACAGGTGACGAACACCGGGGAGCTGTTTTTT.